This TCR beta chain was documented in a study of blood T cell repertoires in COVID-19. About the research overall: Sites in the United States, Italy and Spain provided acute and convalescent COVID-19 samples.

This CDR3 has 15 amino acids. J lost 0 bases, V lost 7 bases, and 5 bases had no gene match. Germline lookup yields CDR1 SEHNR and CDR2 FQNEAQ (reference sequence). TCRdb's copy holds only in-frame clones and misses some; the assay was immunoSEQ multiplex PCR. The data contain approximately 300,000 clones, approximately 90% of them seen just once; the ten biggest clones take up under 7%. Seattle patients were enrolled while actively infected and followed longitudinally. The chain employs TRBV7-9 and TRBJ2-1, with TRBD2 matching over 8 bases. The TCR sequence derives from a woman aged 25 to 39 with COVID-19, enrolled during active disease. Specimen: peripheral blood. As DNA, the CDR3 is TGTGCCAGCACCGACAGCGGGAGCTCCTACAATGAGCAGTTCTTC. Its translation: CASTDSGSSYNEQFF.